The 10 T cell receptor beta chains below were found in one sample sequenced in a study of control samples from healthy donors and cancer patients (TCRdb year 2020). Libraries were made using the immunoSEQ multiplex PCR assay. The source is immuneACCESS, and TCRdb retained only in-frame sequences with V and J called. Part of the clones is not carried over; for the studies checked, unresolved V genes explain less than half of this, and the remainder is unexplained. This sample is represented by around 120,000 clones; over 90% of them were singletons. In total, the top ten clones hold 2.6% of the sample. Sample: blood. These receptor sequences come from a man younger than 45 in good health.

The rearrangement links TRBV5-8 to TRBJ1-1, with D possibly matching TRBD1 (6 bases). This CDR3 region has 16 residues. Germline assignment: CDR1 SGHTS and CDR2 YDEGEE. Trimming pared 3 bases from V and 1 base from J, leaving 16 bases between. As DNA, the CDR3 is TGTGCCAGCAGCTCTTATGGACAGAAAGAGAACACTGAAGCTTTCTTT. Translated, it gives CASSSYGQKENTEAFF.

The chain recombines TRBV11-2 with TRBJ1-1, with D unclear. Deletions cut 5 bases from V and 4 bases from J, with 11 bases between. The CDR3 length is 13 residues. CDR1 is SGHAT, CDR2 FQNNGV, per germline. The CDR3 coding sequence is TGTGCCAGCAGCCTAATCGGGATCACTGAAGCTTTCTTT. Its translation is CASSLIGITEAFF.

This clone was counted a single time. The rearrangement links TRBV7-9 to TRBJ1-4, with a possible D match to TRBD1 (5 bases). V was cut by 8 bases and J by 3 bases, with 10 bases left in between. The CDR3 extends over 13 amino acids. Germline CDR1 reads SEHNR; CDR2 reads FQNEAQ (reference sequence). The CDR3 is CASGGWSNEKLFF. The CDR3 DNA reads TGTGCCAGCGGGGGTTGGTCTAATGAAAAACTGTTTTTT. Full variable domain (rest looked up from reference TRBV7-9 and TRBJ1-4): DTGVSQNPRHKITKRGQNVTFRCDPISEHNRLYWYRQTLGQGPEFLTYFQNEAQLEKSRLLSDRFSAERPKGSFSTLEIQRTEQGDSAMYLCASGGWSNEKLFFGSGTQLSVL.

This chain joins TRBV19 and TRBJ1-4; D remains unclear. This CDR3 is 15 amino acids long. V shed 5 bases and J shed 6 bases, with 16 bases lying between them. In germline, CDR1 is LNHDA, CDR2 SQIVND (reference sequence). The CDR3 loop is CASSPTRASDEKLFF. In DNA, the CDR3 is TGTGCCAGTAGTCCCACCCGGGCCTCAGATGAAAAACTGTTTTTT.

V is TRBV14 and J is TRBJ1-5, with D unclear. Trimming took off 4 bases at V and 6 bases at J, with 7 bases between the two ends. CDR1 is SGHDN, CDR2 FVKESK, per germline. This CDR3 is 12 amino acids long. The CDR3 bases are TGTGCCAGCAGCCTCGGTGGTCAGCCCCAGCATTTT. It codes for CASSLGGQPQHF. Complete variable domain (other parts from reference TRBV14 and TRBJ1-5): EAGVTQFPSHSVIEKGQTVTLRCDPISGHDNLYWYRRVMGKEIKFLLHFVKESKQDESGMPNNRFLAERTGGTYSTLKVQPAELEDSGVYFCASSLGGQPQHFGDGTRLSIL.

V and J are TRBV7-2 and TRBJ2-3, with D possibly matching TRBD2 (6 bases). The V and J ends lost 1 base and 3 bases respectively, with 11 bases between them. Per the germline V gene, CDR1 is SGHTA and CDR2 is FQGNSA. This CDR3 comprises 15 residues. CDR3 bases: TGTGCCAGCAGCTTAGATGGGACTTCAACAGATACGCAGTATTTT. Its protein is CASSLDGTSTDTQYF.

The rearrangement joins TRBV18 to TRBJ2-7, with D possibly TRBD2 on 5 matching bases. The V end lost 5 bases, the J end lost 0 bases, and 14 bases lay between the germline ends. The CDR3 is 15 amino acids. Germline CDR1 is KGHSH and CDR2 is LQKENI. This chain's CDR3 is CASSSDYLSSYEQYF. As DNA, the CDR3 is TGTGCCAGCTCATCCGACTACCTGAGCTCCTACGAGCAGTACTTC.

This clone was picked up one time. The rearrangement uses TRBV30 and TRBJ1-2, with TRBD1 identical over 11 bases. The germline V gene encodes CDR1 GTSNPN and CDR2 SVGIG (reference sequence). The length of the CDR3 is 15 residues. Germline trimming cut 3 bases from V and 5 bases from J; bases unmatched to any gene: 8. The CDR3 region has the DNA TGTGCCTGGAGAAAGGGACAGGGGGAGATGTATGGCTACACCTTC. This gives the protein CAWRKGQGEMYGYTF.

The chain carries TRBV7-3 and TRBJ1-1; unclear D gene. Germline V CDR1 and CDR2: SGHTA, FQGTGA. Trimming removed 1 base at V and 4 bases at J, with 10 bases between. The CDR3 runs to 14 residues. In nucleotides, the CDR3 is TGTGCCAGCAGCTTAATACGAATCGTCACTGAAGCTTTCTTT. Its protein product is CASSLIRIVTEAFF.

The V gene is TRBV30, the J gene TRBJ2-4; D gene uncertain. Trimming pared 1 base from V and 2 bases from J, leaving 12 bases between. Germline V gives CDR1 GTSNPN, CDR2 SVGIG (reference sequence). This CDR3 has 15 amino acids. In DNA, the CDR3 is TGTGCCTGGAGTGCTGGGGTCGTGTCCAAAAACATTCAGTACTTC. Protein: CAWSAGVVSKNIQYF.